The source of this T cell receptor beta chain is a study of T cell responses to AZD1222 COVID-19 vaccine. Whole-study context: Samples with a second dose at about 4 or about 12 weeks were pooled together.

This CDR3 has 14 amino acids. V lost 4 bases to trimming and J lost 5 bases, with 12 bases between them. Looked up from germline, CDR1 is SGHNT and CDR2 is YYREEE (reference sequence). Only in-frame clones appear in the TCRdb table, and some are missing; sequencing was by immunoSEQ multiplex PCR. The sample comprises about 100,000 clones, 86% of which are singletons, and 1.2% to 1.5% rests with the top ten. The starting material was peripheral blood, obtained on day 0 of AZD1222 vaccination. This clonotype originated in an adult in good health. V is TRBV5-4 and J is TRBJ1-4; no clear D gene. The CDR3 reads CASSARTENEKLFF. The CDR3 DNA is TGTGCCAGCAGCGCCAGAACTGAGAATGAAAAACTGTTTTTT.